The sequence of this TCR beta chain was determined in a study of response to subunit inactivated influenza vaccine. TCRdb used MiXCR to reprocess the RT-PCR reads, holding one entry per CDR3 protein. The data show 450,000 to 600,000 distinct CDR3 sequences, more than 15% seen once. There are 13 residues in the CDR3. Trimming removed 6 bases from V and 4 bases from J; junction bases left unmatched: 4. The germline CDR1 and CDR2 sequences are DFQATT and SNEGSKA (reference sequence). This receptor was taken from a man aged 50 to 69 who received an inactivated influenza vaccine. The chain combines TRBV20-1 with TRBJ2-7; 12 bases match TRBD1. The sample consisted of CD4+ T cells sorted from PBMCs, taken 23 months after vaccination. The CDR3 loop is CSAGTGGAYEQYF. CDR3 DNA: TGCAGTGCAGGGACAGGGGGCGCATACGAGCAGTACTTC.